The subject of this entry is one T cell receptor beta chain. Produced via immunoSEQ multiplex PCR; TCRdb's table is partial and in-frame only. The sample lists roughly 70,000 clones; roughly 90% were seen once. The data are from a study of T cell clones after liver transplantation. Germline V lookup: CDR1 MRHNA, CDR2 SNTAGT. Unmatched junction bases numbered 9, after V lost 6 bases and J lost 1 base. The CDR3 consists of 16 residues. This sequence was found in a human donor who received a liver transplant. This chain links TRBV6-4 with TRBJ2-3, with 8 bases lining up with TRBD2. The specimen comprised CD4+ T cells from blood, sampled before liver transplant. This CDR3 is CASSPLAEGRTDTQYF. CDR3 nucleotide sequence: TGTGCCAGCAGCCCACTAGCGGAGGGTCGCACAGATACGCAGTATTTT.